This TCR beta chain was observed in a study of blood T cell repertoires in COVID-19. In the study overall: Samples taken during acute and convalescent COVID-19 were collected in the United States, Italy and Spain. T cells, B-cell-depleted T cells, or PBMCs provided the cDNA or gDNA that served as material.

CDR1 and CDR2 from the germline V gene are LGHNT and FRNRAP. The ends lost 1 base at V and 6 bases at J; junction bases unmatched: 9. This CDR3 region has 16 residues. Authors' analysis steps: Amplification from reference gene primers served as the basis for estimated nucleated cell counts. Profiled with immunoSEQ multiplex PCR; TCRdb holds only in-frame clones, not every one. V and J calls and clone size are given by that table; D and trimming were obtained from the DNA. The table has around 260,000 clones, less than 85% seen once; the top ten hold about 5%. The chain couples TRBV12-5 to TRBJ2-7; 10 nucleotides agree with TRBD2. Sequencing was carried out using peripheral blood. This TCR came from a man in his 60s who had recovered from COVID-19. As DNA, the CDR3 is TGTGCTAGTGGTTTGGCCTCAGCGGGGGGGTTTGTCGAGCAGTACTTC. It encodes CASGLASAGGFVEQYF. Based on the CDR3 plus reference TRBV12-5 and TRBJ2-7, the full variable domain is DARVTQTPRHKVTEMGQEVTMRCQPILGHNTVFWYRQTMMQGLELLAYFRNRAPLDDSGMPKDRFSAEMPDATLATLKIQPSEPRDSAVYFCASGLASAGGFVEQYFGPGTRLTVT.